The entry below describes one TCR beta chain. Its antigen remains unknown. This sample was taken from a study of cytomegalovirus exposure and HLA in healthy donors. Study-wide results and caveats: Among TCR beta chains, those listed as cytomegalovirus-associated numbered approximately 150. Through in vitro validation, three CMV-associated chains were shown to be specific for CMV antigens.

In germline, CDR1 is SGHVS, CDR2 FQNEAQ. The ends lost 5 bases at V and 3 bases at J; junction bases unmatched: 5. The CDR3 loop spans 16 amino acids. The donors were members of the validation cohort comprising over a hundred subjects, separate from the approximately 670-subject first cohort. TCRdb's table, derived via immunoSEQ multiplex PCR, lists solely in-frame clones and lacks some. The table lists over 60,000 clones, about 96% of them singletons. The clonotype comes from a man aged 18 to 30 in good health and CMV-seronegative. The chain is built from TRBV7-8 and TRBJ2-7; 15 bases are a match to TRBD2. Input material: PBMCs. CDR3 DNA sequence: TGTGCCAGCAGCCCCGGACTAGCGGGAGGGTACTACGAGCAGTACTTC. Its protein product is CASSPGLAGGYYEQYF.